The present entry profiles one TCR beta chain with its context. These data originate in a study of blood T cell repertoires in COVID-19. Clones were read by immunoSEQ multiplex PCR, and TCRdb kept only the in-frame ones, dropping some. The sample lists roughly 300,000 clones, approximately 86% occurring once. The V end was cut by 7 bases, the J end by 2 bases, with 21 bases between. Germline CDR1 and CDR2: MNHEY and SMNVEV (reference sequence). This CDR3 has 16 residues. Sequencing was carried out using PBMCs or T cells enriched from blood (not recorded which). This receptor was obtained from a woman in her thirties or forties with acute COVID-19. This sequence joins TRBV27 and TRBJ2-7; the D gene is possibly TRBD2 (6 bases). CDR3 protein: CASTPGLPVDTYEQYF. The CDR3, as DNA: TGTGCCAGCACCCCGGGACTCCCCGTGGACACCTACGAGCAGTACTTC.